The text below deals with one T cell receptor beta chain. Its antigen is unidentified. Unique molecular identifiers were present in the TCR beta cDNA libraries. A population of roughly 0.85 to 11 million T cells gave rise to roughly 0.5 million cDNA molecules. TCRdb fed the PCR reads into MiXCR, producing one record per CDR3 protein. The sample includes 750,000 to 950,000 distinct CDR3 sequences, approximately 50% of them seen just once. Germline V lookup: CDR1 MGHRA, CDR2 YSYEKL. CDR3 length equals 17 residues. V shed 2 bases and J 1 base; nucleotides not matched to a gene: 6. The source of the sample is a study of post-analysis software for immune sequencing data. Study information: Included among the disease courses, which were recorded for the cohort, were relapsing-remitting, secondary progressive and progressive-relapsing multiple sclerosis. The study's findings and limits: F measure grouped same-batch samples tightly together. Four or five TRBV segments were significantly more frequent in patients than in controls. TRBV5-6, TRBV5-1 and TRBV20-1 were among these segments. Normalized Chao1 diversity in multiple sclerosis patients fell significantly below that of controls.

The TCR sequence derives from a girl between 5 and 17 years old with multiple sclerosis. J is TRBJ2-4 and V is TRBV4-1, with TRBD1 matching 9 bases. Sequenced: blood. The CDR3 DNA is TGCGCCAGCAGCCAACCCCAACAGGGGGCGGCCAAAAACATTCAGTACTTC. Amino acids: CASSQPQQGAAKNIQYF.